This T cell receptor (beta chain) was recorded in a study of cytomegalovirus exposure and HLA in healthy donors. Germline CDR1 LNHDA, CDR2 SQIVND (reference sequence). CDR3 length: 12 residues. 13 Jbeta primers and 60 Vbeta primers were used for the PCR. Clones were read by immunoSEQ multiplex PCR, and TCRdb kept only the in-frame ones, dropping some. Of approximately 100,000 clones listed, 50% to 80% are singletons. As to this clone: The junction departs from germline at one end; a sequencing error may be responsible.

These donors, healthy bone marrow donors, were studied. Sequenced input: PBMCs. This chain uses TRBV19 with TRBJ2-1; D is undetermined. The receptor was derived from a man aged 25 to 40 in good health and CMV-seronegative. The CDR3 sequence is CACSTPSAEQFF. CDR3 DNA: TGTGCCTGTAGTACTCCTAGTGCTGAGCAGTTCTTC.